These T cell receptor beta chains were read from a single sample in a study of T cell repertoires in cytomegalovirus infection. Each CDR3 protein gets one entry after TCRdb re-called the reads with MiXCR. The sample yields approximately 250,000 distinct CDR3 sequences, 6% to 8% seen once. What was sequenced was PBMCs. These receptors were collected from a human donor in good health (CMV status not recorded). Some clones in this sample may be carry-over from other donors' samples. The CDR3 runs from the conserved cysteine through the conserved F or W. The D gene is left open where the match is weak. Size is stated for part of the rows, as once, few or many counts, or as a class when the clone is expanded.

V gene,D gene,J gene,clone size,CDR3 protein,CDR3 DNA
TRBV7-9,.,TRBJ1-3,many,CASSRLNVGNTIYF,TGTGCCAGCAGTCGACTCAACGTGGGAAACACCATATATTTT
TRBV7-2,.,TRBJ2-2,many,CASSLGSALGF,TGTGCCAGCAGCTTAGGTTCGGCTTTGGGGTTT
TRBV7-2,.,TRBJ1-6,many,CASSLIRNSPLHF,TGTGCCAGCAGCTTAATTCGGAATTCACCCCTCCACTTT
TRBV5-8,.,TRBJ1-5,few,CASSLIGGGNQPQHF,TGTGCCAGCAGCTTGATAGGGGGTGGCAATCAGCCCCAGCATTTT
TRBV19,TRBD2,TRBJ2-1,many,CASSATLAGAYNEQFF,TGTGCCAGTAGTGCCACACTAGCGGGGGCCTACAATGAGCAGTTCTTC
TRBV28,.,TRBJ2-7,few,CASRPLTGGAYEQYF,TGTGCCAGCAGACCCCTCACCGGGGGAGCCTACGAGCAGTACTTC
TRBV2,TRBD1,TRBJ2-7,many,CASTSGQGAYEQYF,TGTGCCAGCACCTCAGGACAGGGGGCGTACGAGCAGTACTTC
TRBV7-3,TRBD2,TRBJ2-3,many,CASSPSGGSSDTQYF,TGTGCCAGCAGCCCTAGCGGGGGTTCTTCAGATACGCAGTATTTT
TRBV7-8,.,TRBJ2-3,many,CASSLARPARTDTQYF,TGTGCCAGCAGCTTAGCACGGCCAGCTCGCACAGATACGCAGTATTTT
TRBV7-2,TRBD2,TRBJ2-7,many,CASSLVQPSGGAYEQYF,TGTGCCAGCAGCTTAGTGCAGCCTAGCGGGGGGGCCTACGAGCAGTACTTC
TRBV5-4,TRBD2,TRBJ2-1,many,CASSSRYSGGSYNEQFF,TGTGCCAGCAGCTCCCGCTATAGCGGGGGCTCCTACAATGAGCAGTTCTTC
TRBV5-1,TRBD1,TRBJ1-2,many,CASSFDRGYGYTF,TGCGCCAGCAGCTTCGACAGGGGGTATGGCTACACCTTC
TRBV11-2,.,TRBJ1-2,many,CASSLTTSTGYTF,TGTGCCAGCAGCTTAACGACAAGTACTGGCTACACCTTC
TRBV4-3,.,TRBJ2-3,many,CASSQETGIRGDTQYF,TGCGCCAGCAGCCAAGAAACCGGCATAAGAGGGGATACGCAGTATTTT
TRBV29-1,.,TRBJ1-1,many,CSVERIGVRAFF,TGCAGCGTTGAAAGAATAGGGGTAAGGGCTTTCTTT
TRBV7-2,TRBD2,TRBJ2-3,many,CAGSGAYLTDTQYF,TGTGCGGGGAGCGGGGCATATCTCACAGATACGCAGTATTTT
TRBV7-9,.,TRBJ1-1,.,CASSGPGHRNYEAFF,TGTGCCAGCAGCGGACCGGGACACCGAAACTATGAAGCTTTCTTT
TRBV29-1,TRBD2,TRBJ2-1,many,CSAPGGLGSYNEQFF,TGCAGCGCCCCCGGGGGACTAGGGTCCTACAATGAGCAGTTCTTC
TRBV20-1,.,TRBJ1-2,many,CSALEGEGFGYTF,TGCAGTGCTCTAGAGGGGGAGGGGTTCGGCTACACCTTC